Sequencing of this T cell receptor beta chain was carried out in a study of blood T cell repertoires in COVID-19. Overall study: From the United States, Italy and Spain came samples of acute and convalescent COVID-19.

The CDR3 length is 15 residues. Between the trimmed V and J ends, which lost 1 base and 1 base, there was a span of 8 bases. Per germline, CDR1 LGHDT and CDR2 YNNKEL (reference sequence). Method: immunoSEQ multiplex PCR; TCRdb's copy keeps in-frame clones and lacks some. The sample has 280,000 or so clones; roughly 80% are singletons. The chain combines TRBV3-1 (or the pseudogene TRBV3-2) with TRBJ1-5; perhaps TRBD1 as D (5 bases). What was sequenced was peripheral blood. The origin of this receptor is a woman aged 45 to 65 who had recovered from COVID-19. CDR3 bases: TGTGCCAGCAGCCAAGCCAGGGAAAGCAATCAGCCCCAGCATTTT. Translation gives CASSQARESNQPQHF.